This entry lists 20 T cell receptor beta chains sequenced from one sample in a study of blood T cell repertoires in COVID-19. The data were produced by immunoSEQ multiplex PCR, yet TCRdb's version contains in-frame clones alone and is incomplete. The sample contains some 490,000 clones, approximately 91% of which appear only once. Sequencing was carried out using PBMCs or T cells enriched from blood (not recorded which). These receptor sequences come from a woman aged 60-75 years who had recovered from COVID-19.

The J gene is TRBJ1-2, the V gene TRBV5-4, with 10 bases matching TRBD1. V shed 3 bases, J shed 3 bases, and the junction held 5 bases outside the gene matches. The germline gives CDR1 SGHNT, CDR2 YYREEE (reference sequence). The CDR3 covers 15 residues. For the CDR3, the DNA is TGTGCCAGCAGCTCCGGGACAGGGGAAGACTATGGCTACACCTTC. This sequence encodes CASSSGTGEDYGYTF.

The chain joins TRBV2 to TRBJ1-1; possible D gene TRBD1, 5 bases. The CDR3 sequence is 14 residues long. CDR1 SNHLY and CDR2 FYNNEI come from the germline V gene. The V gene lost 3 bases and the J gene lost 4 bases, with 12 bases spanning the gap. The CDR3 spells CASSDQGTGTEAFF. As DNA, the CDR3 is TGTGCCAGCAGTGACCAGGGAACGGGCACTGAAGCTTTCTTT.

The genes are TRBV11-2 and TRBJ2-2; no clear D. CDR1 is SGHAT, CDR2 FQNNGV, per germline. V was clipped by 8 bases and J by 0 bases, with 10 bases between them. The CDR3 has 14 residues. This CDR3 is CASLGGANTGELFF. The CDR3 DNA reads TGTGCCAGCCTAGGTGGAGCGAACACCGGGGAGCTGTTTTTT.

V usage is TRBV21-1 and J usage is TRBJ1-5; the table's D call TRBD1 went unverified against the DNA. TRBV21-1 is described as a pseudogene. This CDR3 has 19 amino acids. This chain's CDR3 is CASSKVPGQRYHSNQPQHF. CDR3 nucleotides: TGTGCCAGCAGCAAAGTTCCGGGACAGCGCTATCATAGCAATCAGCCCCAGCATTTT.

The V call is TRBV7-8, the J call TRBJ1-5; 7 nucleotides line up with TRBD1. V gave up 0 bases and J gave up 0 bases; unmatched junction bases: 11. CDR3 length: 19 amino acids. Germline V gene data show CDR1 as SGHVS and CDR2 as FQNEAQ. The CDR3 sequence is CASSLAVGQYEYSNQPQHF. The DNA of the CDR3 is TGTGCCAGCAGCTTAGCGGTGGGACAGTATGAATATAGCAATCAGCCCCAGCATTTT.

This clone appeared a single time. The chain recombines TRBV5-4 with TRBJ1-4; D may be TRBD1 (6 bases). V was cut by 4 bases and J by 4 bases, with 20 bases left in between. The germline gives CDR1 SGHNT, CDR2 YYREEE (reference sequence). This CDR3 spans 17 amino acids. The CDR3 DNA is TGTGCCAGCAGCGGAAACAGGGAAACTATTTATAATGAAAAACTGTTTTTT. Encoded protein: CASSGNRETIYNEKLFF.

The gene calls are TRBV29-1 and TRBJ1-1; TRBD1 is a possible D gene (5 bases). Trimming took off 6 bases at V and 0 bases at J, with 11 bases between the two ends. In germline, CDR1 is SQVTM, CDR2 ANQGSEA. The CDR3 covers 13 residues. CDR3 protein: CSVPTAMNTEAFF. CDR3 nucleotides: TGCAGCGTACCGACAGCTATGAACACTGAAGCTTTCTTT.

V gene TRBV5-1 combines with J gene TRBJ2-7, with TRBD2 as a possible D gene (6 bases). Germline V gives CDR1 SGHRS, CDR2 YFSETQ. This CDR3 is built from 12 residues. The germline V and J ends were trimmed by 1 base and 6 bases, with 8 bases remaining between them. Here the CDR3 reads CASSLFGGEQYF. CDR3 nucleotide sequence: TGCGCCAGCAGCTTGTTCGGGGGCGAGCAGTACTTC. The variable domain in full, completed from reference TRBV5-1 and TRBJ2-7, reads KAGVTQTPRYLIKTRGQQVTLSCSPISGHRSVSWYQQTPGQGLQFLFEYFSETQRNKGNFPGRFSGRQFSNSRSEMNVSTLELGDSALYLCASSLFGGEQYFGPGTRLTVT.

This chain joins TRBV2 and TRBJ1-6; 8 bases line up with TRBD1. Germline assignment: CDR1 SNHLY and CDR2 FYNNEI. J was trimmed by 10 bases and V by 9 bases; bases with no gene match: 11. The CDR3 runs to 14 residues. Written as DNA, the CDR3 is TGTGCCAGTGGAGACAGGGGAACTTACTCACCCCTCCACTTT. Protein sequence: CASGDRGTYSPLHF. Supplemented by reference TRBV2 and TRBJ1-6, the full variable domain reads EPEVTQTPSHQVTQMGQEVILRCVPISNHLYFYWYRQILGQKVEFLVSFYNNEISEKSEIFDDQFSVERPDGSNFTLKIRSTKLEDSAMYFCASGDRGTYSPLHFGNGTRLTVT.

The rearrangement uses TRBV12-3 or TRBV12-4 and TRBJ1-2; 9 nucleotides agree with TRBD1. This CDR3 is built from 13 residues. The ends lost 6 bases at V and 6 bases at J; junction bases unmatched: 5. The CDR3 DNA sequence: TGTGCCAGCAGCCAACAGGGGGCTGATGGCTACACCTTC. This encodes CASSQQGADGYTF.

This clone has more than one count but fewer than ten. The CDR3 spells CASSQNPRQAFNYGYTF. The CDR3 region has the DNA TGCGCCAGCAGCCAAAACCCCCGACAGGCCTTTAACTATGGCTACACCTTC. This sequence joins TRBV4-1 and TRBJ1-2, with D possibly being TRBD1 (6 bases). This CDR3 spans 17 amino acids. Trimming took off 2 bases at V and 1 base at J, with 17 bases between the two ends. Germline V gives CDR1 MGHRA, CDR2 YSYEKL.

The rearrangement links TRBV10-3 to TRBJ2-3; 10 positions agree with TRBD1. The V gene's germline CDR1 is ENHRY and CDR2 SYGVKD. The CDR3 contains 16 residues. The trim removed 0 bases at V and 7 bases at J, leaving 7 bases unmatched. CDR3 nucleotide sequence: TGTGCCATCAGTGAGTCGGGGGACAGGGGTGCTCATACGCAGTATTTT. Protein product: CAISESGDRGAHTQYF.

The chain carries TRBV4-2 and TRBJ1-2; D remains unclear. Germline V CDR1 and CDR2: LGHNA, YNFKEQ. With 3 bases removed from V and 2 bases from J, the gap between germline ends came to 7 bases. This CDR3 comprises 13 residues. The CDR3 bases are TGTGCCAGCAGCCAGGGCCAGAACTATGGCTACACCTTC. It yields the protein CASSQGQNYGYTF.

The V and J genes are TRBV19 and TRBJ1-1; 8 bases match TRBD1. Germline assignment: CDR1 LNHDA and CDR2 SQIVND (reference sequence). CDR3 length equals 16 residues. V trimming: 5 bases; J trimming: 1 base; junction bases outside the gene matches: 9. The CDR3 region is CASSRLPGQANTEAFF. The CDR3 DNA reads TGTGCCAGTAGTCGCCTGCCGGGACAGGCGAACACTGAAGCTTTCTTT. Combining the CDR3 with reference TRBV19 and TRBJ1-1 gives the whole variable domain DGGITQSPKYLFRKEGQNVTLSCEQNLNHDAMYWYRQDPGQGLRLIYYSQIVNDFQKGDIAEGYSVSREKKESFPLTVTSAQKNPTAFYLCASSRLPGQANTEAFFGQGTRLTVV.

This clone was found once. The gene calls are TRBV21-1 and TRBJ1-5; TRBD1 reflects the table's D call only, with no check against the DNA. TRBV21-1 is annotated as a pseudogene. CDR3 length: 18 amino acids. The CDR3 protein is CASSKTRDRGRSNQPQHF. The CDR3 DNA follows: TGTGCCAGCAGCAAAACCAGGGACAGGGGCCGCAGCAATCAGCCCCAGCATTTT.

This chain uses TRBV6-5 with TRBJ1-2; TRBD1 matches 7 bases. In germline, CDR1 is MNHEY, CDR2 SVGAGI. The CDR3 is 13 residues long. J was trimmed by 4 bases and V by 5 bases; bases with no gene match: 4. The CDR3, as DNA: TGTGCCAGCAGTCGGACAGGATCCTATGGCTACACCTTC. This codes for CASSRTGSYGYTF.

The chain joins TRBV7-2 to TRBJ1-3; D gene uncertain. V was trimmed by 1 base and J by 1 base, leaving 8 bases between them. CDR1 is SGHTA, CDR2 FQGNSA, per germline. The CDR3 sequence is 15 residues long. CDR3 coding DNA: TGTGCCAGCAGCTTAGGCCCCTATTCTGGAAACACCATATATTTT. Translated, it gives CASSLGPYSGNTIYF.

The chain has TRBV5-1 and TRBJ1-4; 7 bases align to TRBD1. This CDR3 has 15 amino acids. V was pared by 4 bases and J by 8 bases, with 11 bases of the junction left unmatched. The germline V gene encodes CDR1 SGHRS and CDR2 YFSETQ. CDR3 protein: CASSLKGAQGEKLFF. The CDR3 bases are TGCGCCAGCAGCCTGAAGGGGGCGCAGGGGGAAAAACTGTTTTTT. Complete variable domain (other parts from reference TRBV5-1 and TRBJ1-4): KAGVTQTPRYLIKTRGQQVTLSCSPISGHRSVSWYQQTPGQGLQFLFEYFSETQRNKGNFPGRFSGRQFSNSRSEMNVSTLELGDSALYLCASSLKGAQGEKLFFGSGTQLSVL.

The CDR3 DNA sequence: TGTGCCAGCAGCTTCCCGGACAGGGGGGAAGCTTTCTTT. Its protein product is CASSFPDRGEAFF. This chain joins TRBV5-6 and TRBJ1-1, with TRBD1 matching over 10 bases. CDR1 is SGHDT and CDR2 is YYEEEE in the germline V gene. Losses at the gene ends were 2 bases for V and 8 bases for J; bases not matched to a gene: 3. The CDR3 contains 13 residues.

This clone was seen a handful of times. The chain has TRBV5-1 and TRBJ1-4; 8 bases are shared with TRBD1. This CDR3 spans 15 amino acids. Germline-derived CDR1 and CDR2 are SGHRS and YFSETQ. With 4 bases clipped from V and 7 bases from J, the junction kept 9 bases outside the gene matches. The CDR3 protein is CASSVTGGRGEKLFF. The CDR3 DNA reads TGCGCCAGCAGCGTAACAGGGGGGAGAGGTGAAAAACTGTTTTTT.